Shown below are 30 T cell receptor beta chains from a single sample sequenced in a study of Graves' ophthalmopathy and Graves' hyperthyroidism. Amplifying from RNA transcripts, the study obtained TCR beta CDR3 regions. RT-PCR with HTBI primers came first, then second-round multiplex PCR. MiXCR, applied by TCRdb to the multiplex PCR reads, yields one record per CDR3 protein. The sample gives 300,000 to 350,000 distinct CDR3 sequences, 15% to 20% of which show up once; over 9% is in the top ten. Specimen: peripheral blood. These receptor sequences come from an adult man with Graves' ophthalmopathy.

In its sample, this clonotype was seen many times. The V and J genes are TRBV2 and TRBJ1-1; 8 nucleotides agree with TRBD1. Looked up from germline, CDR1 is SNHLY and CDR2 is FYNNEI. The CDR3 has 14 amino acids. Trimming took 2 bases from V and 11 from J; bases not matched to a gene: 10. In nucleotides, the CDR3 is TGTGCCAGCAGTGAACAGGGGGCTACAAATTCGGCTTTCTTT. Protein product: CASSEQGATNSAFF.

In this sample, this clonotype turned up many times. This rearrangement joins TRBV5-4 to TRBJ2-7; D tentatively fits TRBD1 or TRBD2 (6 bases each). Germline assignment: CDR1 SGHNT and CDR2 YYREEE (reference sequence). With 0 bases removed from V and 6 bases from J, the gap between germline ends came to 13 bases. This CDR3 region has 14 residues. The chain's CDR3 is CASSLDGGQVEQYF. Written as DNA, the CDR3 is TGTGCCAGCAGCTTGGATGGGGGGCAGGTCGAGCAGTACTTC.

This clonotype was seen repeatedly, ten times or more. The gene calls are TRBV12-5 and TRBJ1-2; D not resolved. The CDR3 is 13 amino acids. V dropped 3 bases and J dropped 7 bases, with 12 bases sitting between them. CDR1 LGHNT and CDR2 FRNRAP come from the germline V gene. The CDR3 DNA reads TGTGCTAGTGGTTTATGGGCGGGTAGTGGCTACACCTTC. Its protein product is CASGLWAGSGYTF.

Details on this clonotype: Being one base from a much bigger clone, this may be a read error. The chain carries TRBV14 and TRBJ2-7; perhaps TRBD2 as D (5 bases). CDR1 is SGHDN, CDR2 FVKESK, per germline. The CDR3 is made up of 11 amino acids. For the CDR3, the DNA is TGTGCCATCAGCCAAGCGGTCGAGCAGTACTTC. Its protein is CAISQAVEQYF. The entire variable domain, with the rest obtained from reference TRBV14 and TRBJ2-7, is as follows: EAGVTQFPSHSVIEKGQTVTLRCDPISGHDNLYWYRRVMGKEIKFLLHFVKESKQDESGMPNNRFLAERTGGTYSTLKVQPAELEDSGVYFCAISQAVEQYFGPGTRLTVT.

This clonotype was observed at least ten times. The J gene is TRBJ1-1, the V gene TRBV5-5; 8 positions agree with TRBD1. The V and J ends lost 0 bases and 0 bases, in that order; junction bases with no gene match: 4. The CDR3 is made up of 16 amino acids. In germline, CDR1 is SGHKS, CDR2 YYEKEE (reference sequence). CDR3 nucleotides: TGTGCCAGCAGCTTGGGGACAGGGAGTCTGAACACTGAAGCTTTCTTT. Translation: CASSLGTGSLNTEAFF.

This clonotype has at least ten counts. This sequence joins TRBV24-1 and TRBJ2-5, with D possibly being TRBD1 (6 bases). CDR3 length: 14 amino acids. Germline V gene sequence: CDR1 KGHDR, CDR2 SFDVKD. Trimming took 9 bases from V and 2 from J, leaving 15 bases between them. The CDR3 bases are TGTGCCACCGGATCCGGGACACTTCAAGAGACCCAGTACTTC. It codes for CATGSGTLQETQYF.

DNA for the CDR3: TGTGCCAGTGGGACCTTACCTACCTACGAGCAGTACTTC. The encoded protein is CASGTLPTYEQYF. V usage is TRBV27 and J usage is TRBJ2-7, with D perhaps assigned TRBD1 or TRBD2 (5 bases each). CDR1 is MNHEY, CDR2 SMNVEV, per germline (reference sequence). The CDR3 covers 13 residues. V dropped 9 bases and J dropped 2 bases, with 14 bases sitting between them.

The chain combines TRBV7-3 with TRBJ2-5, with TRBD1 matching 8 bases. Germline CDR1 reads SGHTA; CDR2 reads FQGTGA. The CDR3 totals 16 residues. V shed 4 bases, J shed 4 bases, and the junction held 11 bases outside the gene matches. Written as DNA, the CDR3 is TGTGCCAGCAGCTCAGGACAGGGTATTGAGGCAGAGACCCAGTACTTC. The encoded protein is CASSSGQGIEAETQYF. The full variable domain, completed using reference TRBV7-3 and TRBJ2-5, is GAGVSQTPSNKVTEKGKYVELRCDPISGHTALYWYRQSLGQGPEFLIYFQGTGAADDSGLPNDRFFAVRPEGSVSTLKIQRTERGDSAVYLCASSSGQGIEAETQYFGPGTRLLVL.

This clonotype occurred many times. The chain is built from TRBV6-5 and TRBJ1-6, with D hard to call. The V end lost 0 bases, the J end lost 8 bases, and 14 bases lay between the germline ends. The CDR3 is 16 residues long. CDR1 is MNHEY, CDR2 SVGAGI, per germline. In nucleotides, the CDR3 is TGTGCCAGCAGTTACTCGAGAGACACAGACCATTCACCCCTCCACTTT. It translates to CASSYSRDTDHSPLHF.

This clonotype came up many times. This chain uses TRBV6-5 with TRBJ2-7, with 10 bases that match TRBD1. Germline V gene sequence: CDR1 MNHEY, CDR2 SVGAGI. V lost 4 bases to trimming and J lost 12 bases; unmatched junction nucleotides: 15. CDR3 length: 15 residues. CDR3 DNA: TGTGCCAGCAGTTTTCCGGGACAGGGGATCCTTATTGCGTACTTC. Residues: CASSFPGQGILIAYF.

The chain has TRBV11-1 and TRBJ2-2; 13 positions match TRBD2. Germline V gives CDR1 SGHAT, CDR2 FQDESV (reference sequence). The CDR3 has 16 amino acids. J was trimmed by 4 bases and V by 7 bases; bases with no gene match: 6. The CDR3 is CASNRLAGGPTGELFF. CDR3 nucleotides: TGTGCCAGCAACAGACTAGCGGGAGGACCCACCGGGGAGCTGTTTTTT. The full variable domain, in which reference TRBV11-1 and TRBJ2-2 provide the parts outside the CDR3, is EAEVAQSPRYKITEKSQAVAFWCDPISGHATLYWYRQILGQGPELLVQFQDESVVDDSQLPKDRFSAERLKGVDSTLKIQPAELGDSAMYLCASNRLAGGPTGELFFGEGSRLTVL.

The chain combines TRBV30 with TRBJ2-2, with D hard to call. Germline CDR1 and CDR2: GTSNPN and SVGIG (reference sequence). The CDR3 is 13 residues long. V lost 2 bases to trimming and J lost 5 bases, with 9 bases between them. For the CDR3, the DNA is TGTGCCTGGAGTAGCTTGGCAACCGGGGAGCTGTTTTTT. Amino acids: CAWSSLATGELFF.

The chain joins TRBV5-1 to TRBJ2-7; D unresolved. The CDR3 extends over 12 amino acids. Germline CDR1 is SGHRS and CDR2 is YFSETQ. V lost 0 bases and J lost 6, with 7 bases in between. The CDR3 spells CASSLGYGEQYF. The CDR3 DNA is TGCGCCAGCAGCTTGGGATACGGCGAGCAGTACTTC.

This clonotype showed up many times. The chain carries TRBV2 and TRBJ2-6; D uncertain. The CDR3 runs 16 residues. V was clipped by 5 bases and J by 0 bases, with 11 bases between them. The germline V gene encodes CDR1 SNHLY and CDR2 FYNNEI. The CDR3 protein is CASSKTPLSGANVLTF. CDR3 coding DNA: TGTGCCAGCAGTAAAACCCCTCTCTCTGGGGCCAACGTCCTGACTTTC.

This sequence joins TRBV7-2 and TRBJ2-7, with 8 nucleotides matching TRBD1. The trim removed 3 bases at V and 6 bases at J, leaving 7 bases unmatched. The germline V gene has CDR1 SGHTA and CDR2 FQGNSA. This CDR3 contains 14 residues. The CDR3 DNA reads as TGTGCCAGCAGCTTCGGGACAGGCCCCAGCGAGCAGTACTTC. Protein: CASSFGTGPSEQYF.

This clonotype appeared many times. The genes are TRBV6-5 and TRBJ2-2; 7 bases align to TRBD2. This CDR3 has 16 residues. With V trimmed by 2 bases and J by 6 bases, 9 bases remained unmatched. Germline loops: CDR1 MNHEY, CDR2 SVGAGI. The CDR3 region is CASSYKGRGFAGELFF. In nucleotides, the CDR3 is TGTGCCAGCAGTTACAAGGGGAGGGGATTTGCCGGGGAGCTGTTTTTT.

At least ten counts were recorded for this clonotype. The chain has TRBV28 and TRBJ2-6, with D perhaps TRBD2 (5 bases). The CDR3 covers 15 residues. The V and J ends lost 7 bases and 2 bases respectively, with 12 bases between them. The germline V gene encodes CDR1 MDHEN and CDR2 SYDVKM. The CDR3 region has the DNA TGTGCCAGCAATTCTCCGGGGACTGGGGCCAACGTCCTGACTTTC. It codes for CASNSPGTGANVLTF.

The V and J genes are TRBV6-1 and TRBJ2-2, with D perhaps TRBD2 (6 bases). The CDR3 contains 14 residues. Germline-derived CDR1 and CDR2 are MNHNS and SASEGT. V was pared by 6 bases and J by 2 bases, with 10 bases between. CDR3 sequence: CASRWEDNTGELFF. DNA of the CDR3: TGTGCCAGCAGGTGGGAGGACAACACCGGGGAGCTGTTTTTT.

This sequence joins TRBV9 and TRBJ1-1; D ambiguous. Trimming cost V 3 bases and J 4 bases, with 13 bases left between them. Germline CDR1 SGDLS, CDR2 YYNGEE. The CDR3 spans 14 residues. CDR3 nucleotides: TGTGCCAGCAGCGCTAAGGGTCGGACCACTGAAGCTTTCTTT. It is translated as CASSAKGRTTEAFF.

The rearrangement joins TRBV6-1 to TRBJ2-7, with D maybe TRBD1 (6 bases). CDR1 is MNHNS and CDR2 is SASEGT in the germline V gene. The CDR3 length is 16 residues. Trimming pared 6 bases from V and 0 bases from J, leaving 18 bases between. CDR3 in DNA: TGTGCCAGCAGCAAGATAAAGACAGGTAGCTCCTACGAGCAGTACTTC. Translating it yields CASSKIKTGSSYEQYF.

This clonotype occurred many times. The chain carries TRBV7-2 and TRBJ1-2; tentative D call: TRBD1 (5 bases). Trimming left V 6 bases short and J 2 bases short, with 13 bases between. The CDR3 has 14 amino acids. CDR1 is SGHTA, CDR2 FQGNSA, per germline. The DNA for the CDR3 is TGTGCCAGCAGGAGGGACGGGGCGAACTATGGCTACACCTTC. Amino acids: CASRRDGANYGYTF. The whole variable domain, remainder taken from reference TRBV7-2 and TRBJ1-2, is GAGVSQSPSNKVTEKGKDVELRCDPISGHTALYWYRQSLGQGLEFLIYFQGNSAPDKSGLPSDRFSAERTGGSVSTLTIQRTQQEDSAVYLCASRRDGANYGYTFGSGTRLTVV.

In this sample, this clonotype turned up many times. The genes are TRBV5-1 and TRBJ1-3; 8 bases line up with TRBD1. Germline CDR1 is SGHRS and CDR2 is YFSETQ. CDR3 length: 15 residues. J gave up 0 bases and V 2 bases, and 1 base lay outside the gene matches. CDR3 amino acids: CASSLQGDSGNTIYF. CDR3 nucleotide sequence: TGCGCCAGCAGCTTACAGGGGGACTCTGGAAACACCATATATTTT. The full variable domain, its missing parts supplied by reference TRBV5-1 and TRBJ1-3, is KAGVTQTPRYLIKTRGQQVTLSCSPISGHRSVSWYQQTPGQGLQFLFEYFSETQRNKGNFPGRFSGRQFSNSRSEMNVSTLELGDSALYLCASSLQGDSGNTIYFGEGSWLTVV.

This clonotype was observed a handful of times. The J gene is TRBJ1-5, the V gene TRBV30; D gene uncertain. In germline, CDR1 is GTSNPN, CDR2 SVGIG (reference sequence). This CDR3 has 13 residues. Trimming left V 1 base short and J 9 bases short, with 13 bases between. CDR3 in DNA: TGTGCCTGGAGTGAAGGTCGGGATCGGCCCCAGCATTTT. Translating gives CAWSEGRDRPQHF.

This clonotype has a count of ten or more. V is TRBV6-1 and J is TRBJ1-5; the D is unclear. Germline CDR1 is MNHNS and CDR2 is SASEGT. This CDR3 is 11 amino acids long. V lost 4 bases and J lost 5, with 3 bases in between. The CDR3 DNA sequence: TGTGCCAGCAGTGCTCATCAGCCCCAGCATTTT. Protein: CASSAHQPQHF.

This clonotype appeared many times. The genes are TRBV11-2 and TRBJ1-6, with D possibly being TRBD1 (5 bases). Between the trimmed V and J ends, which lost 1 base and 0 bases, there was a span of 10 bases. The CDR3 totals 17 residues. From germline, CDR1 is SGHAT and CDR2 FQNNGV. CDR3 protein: CASSLARTLSYNSPLHF. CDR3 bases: TGTGCCAGCAGCTTAGCCCGGACACTCTCCTATAATTCACCCCTCCACTTT.

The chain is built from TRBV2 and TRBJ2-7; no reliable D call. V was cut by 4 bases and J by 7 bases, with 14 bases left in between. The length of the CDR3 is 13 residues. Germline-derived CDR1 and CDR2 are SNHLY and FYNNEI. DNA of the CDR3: TGTGCCAGCAGTGTCCTCGCCCTCGAGGAGCAGTACTTC. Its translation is CASSVLALEEQYF.

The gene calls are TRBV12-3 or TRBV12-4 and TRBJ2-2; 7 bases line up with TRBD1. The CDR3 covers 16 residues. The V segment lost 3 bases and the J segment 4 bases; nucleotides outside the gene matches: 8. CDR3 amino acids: CASSFSTGAATGELFF. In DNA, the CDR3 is TGTGCCAGCAGTTTTAGTACAGGGGCGGCCACCGGGGAGCTGTTTTTT.

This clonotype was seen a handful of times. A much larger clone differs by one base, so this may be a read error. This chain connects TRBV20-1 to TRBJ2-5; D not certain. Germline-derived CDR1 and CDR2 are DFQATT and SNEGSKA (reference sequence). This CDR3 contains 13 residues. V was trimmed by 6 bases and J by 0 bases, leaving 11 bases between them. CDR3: CSARVRNQETQYF. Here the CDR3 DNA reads TGCAGTGCCCGGGTCAGGAACCAAGAGACCCAGTACTTC.

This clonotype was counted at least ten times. The CDR3 coding sequence is TGCAGTGCTAGAGTGGGGACAGTGCAAGAGACCCAGTACTTC. Amino acids: CSARVGTVQETQYF. V is TRBV20-1 and J is TRBJ2-5; TRBD1 matches 7 bases. This CDR3 is 14 amino acids long. V was clipped by 1 base and J by 2 bases; unmatched bases: 4. Germline V CDR1 and CDR2: DFQATT, SNEGSKA (reference sequence).

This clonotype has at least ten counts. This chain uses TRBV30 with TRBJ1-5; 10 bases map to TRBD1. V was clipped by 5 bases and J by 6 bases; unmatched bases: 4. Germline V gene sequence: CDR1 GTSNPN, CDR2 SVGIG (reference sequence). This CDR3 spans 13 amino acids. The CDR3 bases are TGTGCCTGGGGGGGACAGGGGCGTCAGCCCCAGCATTTT. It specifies CAWGGQGRQPQHF.